This T cell receptor beta chain is from a study of blood T cell repertoires in COVID-19. Study-wide background: The United States, Italy and Spain were the sources of the acute and convalescent COVID-19 samples. The cDNA or gDNA used as material had been derived from T cells, B-cell-depleted T cells, or PBMCs.

V shed 2 bases and J 7 bases; nucleotides not matched to a gene: 4. The germline CDR1 and CDR2 sequences are SNHLY and FYNNEI. The length of the CDR3 is 13 residues. As handled by the study authors: How many nucleated cells were present was estimated from reference gene primer amplification. The data were produced by immunoSEQ multiplex PCR, yet TCRdb's version contains in-frame clones alone and is incomplete. D and trimming come from the DNA, and the V and J calls and clone size come from that table. Of 180,000 or so clones in the sample, around 86% were seen once. The sample consisted of peripheral blood. This receptor was identified in a man in his 60s with acute or convalescent COVID-19. V usage is TRBV2 and J usage is TRBJ1-2; 7 nucleotides agree with TRBD1. This CDR3 is CASSEQGVPGYTF. The CDR3 bases are TGTGCCAGCAGTGAACAGGGGGTTCCTGGCTACACCTTC.